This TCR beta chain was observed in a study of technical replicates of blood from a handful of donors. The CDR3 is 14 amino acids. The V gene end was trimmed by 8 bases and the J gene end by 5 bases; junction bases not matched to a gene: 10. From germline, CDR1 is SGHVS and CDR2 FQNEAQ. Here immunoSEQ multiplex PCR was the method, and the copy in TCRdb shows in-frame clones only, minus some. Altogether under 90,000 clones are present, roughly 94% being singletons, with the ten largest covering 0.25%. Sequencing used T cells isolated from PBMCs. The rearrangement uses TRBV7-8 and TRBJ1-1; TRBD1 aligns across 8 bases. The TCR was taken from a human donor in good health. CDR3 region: CASLTRTGGTEAFF. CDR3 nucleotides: TGTGCCAGCCTAACTAGAACAGGGGGAACTGAAGCTTTCTTT. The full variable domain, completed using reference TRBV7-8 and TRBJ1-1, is GAGVSQSPRYKVAKRGQDVALRCDPISGHVSLFWYQQALGQGPEFLTYFQNEAQLDKSGLPSDRFFAERPEGSVSTLKIQRTQQEDSAVYLCASLTRTGGTEAFFGQGTRLTVV.